These T cell receptor beta chains were read from a single sample in a study of technical replicates of blood from several donors. Method: immunoSEQ multiplex PCR; TCRdb's copy keeps in-frame clones and lacks some. The sample has roughly 70,000 clones; about 90% are singletons. Sequencing input: T cells isolated from PBMCs. The receptors stem from a human donor in good health. Each CDR3 is given with its conserved first and last residue.

V gene | CDR3 protein
TRBV2 | CASRGDSTLYGYTF
TRBV21-1 | CASSSKDRDNYGYTF
TRBV9 | CASSAGGDTNEKLFF
TRBV6-6 | CASSSAGGRGEQFF
TRBV7-9 | CASSLRGQGPYEQYF
TRBV5-6 | CASSSTNKETQYF
TRBV6-5 | CASRGEGSYNSPLHF
TRBV29-1 | CSVTGQDTEAFF
TRBV11-2 | CASSFTGLQADEQYF
TRBV9 | CASSARRETYNEQFF